This paragraph covers one TCR beta chain sequence. Antigen specificity is unknown. A single record per CDR3 protein comes from TCRdb applying MiXCR to the RT-PCR reads. The repertoire has almost 600,000 distinct CDR3 sequences, around 15% of them found once; the top ten carry around 10%. The source of the sample is a study of response to subunit inactivated influenza vaccine. General study results and limits: The authors suggested that every seasonal influenza vaccination recruits few new T cells.

The germline V gene has CDR1 DFQATT and CDR2 SNEGSKA (reference sequence). The CDR3 has 16 amino acids. Deletions cut 2 bases from V and 0 bases from J, with 15 bases between. The chain joins TRBV20-1 to TRBJ2-3, with D perhaps TRBD2 (5 bases). The TCR originated in a man in his fifties who received an inactivated influenza vaccine. The specimen was PBMCs from blood, collected approximately 13 days after vaccination. DNA for the CDR3: TGCAGTGCTAGACTCCGCAGGTGGACTAGCACAGATACGCAGTATTTT. It codes for CSARLRRWTSTDTQYF.